Included here is one T cell receptor beta chain sequence, with context. Its antigen is unknown. This table comes from immunoSEQ multiplex PCR, and its TCRdb copy is limited to in-frame clones, with some not included. The sample holds 50,000 or so clones; approximately 92% are singletons and the top ten take about 20%. This record comes from a study of lymphopenia after photon versus proton radiotherapy. Study-wide points: Authors raise, but do not show, better survival with proton therapy. After the lymphocyte nadir, photon-treated repertoires showed oligoclonal expansion, especially of CD8+ Temra cells. Post-nadir TCR diversity decline inversely tracked overall survival among those who died. Photon-treated patients lost naive T cells and TCR diversity; proton-treated stayed stable.

This CDR3 contains 15 residues. The germline V and J ends were trimmed by 7 bases and 11 bases, with 21 bases remaining between them. Per germline, CDR1 MNHEY and CDR2 SMNVEV (reference sequence). The sequence was collected from a woman in her thirties or forties with cholangiocarcinoma. The specimen comprised peripheral blood, sampled from a patient treated with photon-based radiotherapy. The rearrangement uses TRBV27 and TRBJ1-6; TRBD1 might be the D (5 bases). In nucleotides, the CDR3 is TGTGCCAGCACTCACCGGGGACCCCAGGAGACACCCCTCCACTTT. The encoded protein is CASTHRGPQETPLHF.